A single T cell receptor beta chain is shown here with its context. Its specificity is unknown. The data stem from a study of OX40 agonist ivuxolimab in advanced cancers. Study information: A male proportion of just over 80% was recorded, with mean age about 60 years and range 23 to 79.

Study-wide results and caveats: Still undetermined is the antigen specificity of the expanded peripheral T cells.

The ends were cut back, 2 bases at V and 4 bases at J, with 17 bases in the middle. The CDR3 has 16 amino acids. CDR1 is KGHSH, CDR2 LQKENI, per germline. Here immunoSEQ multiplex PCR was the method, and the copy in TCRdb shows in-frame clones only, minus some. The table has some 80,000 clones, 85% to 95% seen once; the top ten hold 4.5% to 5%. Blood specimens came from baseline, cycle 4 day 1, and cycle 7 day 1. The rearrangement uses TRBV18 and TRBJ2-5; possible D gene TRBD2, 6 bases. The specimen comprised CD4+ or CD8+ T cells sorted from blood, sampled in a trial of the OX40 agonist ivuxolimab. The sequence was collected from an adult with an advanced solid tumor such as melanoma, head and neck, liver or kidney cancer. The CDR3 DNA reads TGTGCCAGCTCACCAAGGGGAGGATCGGAGGCAGAGACCCAGTACTTC. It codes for CASSPRGGSEAETQYF. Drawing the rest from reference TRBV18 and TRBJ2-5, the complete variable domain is NAGVMQNPRHLVRRRGQEARLRCSPMKGHSHVYWYRQLPEEGLKFMVYLQKENIIDESGMPKERFSAEFPKEGPSILRIQQVVRGDSAAYFCASSPRGGSEAETQYFGPGTRLLVL.